This TCR beta chain comes out of a study of neoadjuvant nivolumab and ipilimumab in lung cancer (dated by TCRdb to about 2020). Regarding the complete study: In the NEOSTAR trial, nivolumab was administered intravenously at 3 mg/kg on days 1, 15 and 29, and the combination arm also received ipilimumab 1 mg/kg on day 1 only. The study compared TCR repertoires in pretherapy (baseline) peripheral blood with TCR repertoires in tumors resected at surgery after neoadjuvant immune checkpoint blockade. Of the approximately 43 patients with operable NSCLC treated in the trial, approximately 23 were randomized to nivolumab monotherapy and 21 to nivolumab plus ipilimumab. Seven patients had matched pretherapy and resected tumor pairs analyzed, with four treated with nivolumab and three with nivolumab plus ipilimumab. For each study arm, the primary endpoint of the trial was the rate of major pathologic response (MPR) in the intention-to-treat population. The investigation overall reported the following: There was no significant correlation between TCR clonality and pathologic tumor regression, and just a single major-pathologic-response sample was available for the clonality-regression analysis. TCR richness and clonality were greater in resected tumors than in tumor-adjacent uninvolved lung, and increases were seen in more dual-therapy-treated tumors. Richness in tumors resected after neoadjuvant therapy showed a positive correlation with pretherapy blood TCR richness (Spearman R ~ 0.78). TCR sequencing was performed in a small number of samples. From pretherapy to surgery, tumor T-cell richness and clonality increased in three of three dual-therapy tumors but in only two of four nivolumab-treated tumors.

The library was generated by the immunoSEQ multiplex PCR assay. The study's own analysis went as follows. Repertoires were summarized in terms of richness and clonality, and significantly expanded and contracted clones between pre- and post-therapy samples were identified. Imported from immuneACCESS, the table was reduced by TCRdb to in-frame sequences with V and J called. These copies leave out some clones; in studies compared against another copy, an unresolved V gene accounts for under half, and the cause of the remainder is not known. V and J calls and clone size are copied from that table; D and trimming were computed from the DNA. Recorded for this sample are about 18,000 clones; 80% to 90% of them occurred a single time. 2.1% of the sample rests with the top ten. As encoded in the germline V gene, CDR1 is SQVTM while CDR2 is ANQGSEA. Spanning cysteine to phenylalanine, the CDR3 consists of 11 amino acids. Only the CDR3 region is kept as DNA, spanning 33 bases read in frame from base 1. V gives up 5 bases and J gives up 1 base, and the segment between their germline ends measures 5 bases.

Interpreted using the paper, the time point label stands for: pretherapy, before neoadjuvant immune checkpoint inhibitors. The samples were taken from NEOSTAR, a phase 2 randomized trial in operable NSCLC that tested neoadjuvant nivolumab or nivolumab plus ipilimumab, followed by surgery. Remarks on this clone: Its antigen is still unknown. Base quality data are lacking; no much larger clone is found one base away.

This sequence originates from an adult with non-small cell lung cancer. The chain is assembled from TRBV29-1 and TRBJ1-1; confidence is insufficient to name the D gene. Material: peripheral blood, obtained before neoadjuvant nivolumab, alone or with ipilimumab. The DNA reads as follows: TGCAGCGTTCGGTGGAACACTGAAGCTTTCTTT. Its amino acids are CSVRWNTEAFF.